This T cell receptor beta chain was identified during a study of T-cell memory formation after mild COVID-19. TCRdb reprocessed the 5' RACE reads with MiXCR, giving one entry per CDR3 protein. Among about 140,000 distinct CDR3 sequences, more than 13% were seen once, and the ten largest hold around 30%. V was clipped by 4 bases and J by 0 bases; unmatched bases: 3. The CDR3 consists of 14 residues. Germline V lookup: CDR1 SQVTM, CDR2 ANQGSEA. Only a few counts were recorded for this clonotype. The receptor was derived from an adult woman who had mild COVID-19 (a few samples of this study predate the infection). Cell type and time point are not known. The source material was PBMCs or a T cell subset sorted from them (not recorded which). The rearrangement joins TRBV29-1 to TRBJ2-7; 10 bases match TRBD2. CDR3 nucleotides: TGCAGCGTTGCTCCTAGCGGGAGCTCCTACGAGCAGTACTTC. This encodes CSVAPSGSSYEQYF.